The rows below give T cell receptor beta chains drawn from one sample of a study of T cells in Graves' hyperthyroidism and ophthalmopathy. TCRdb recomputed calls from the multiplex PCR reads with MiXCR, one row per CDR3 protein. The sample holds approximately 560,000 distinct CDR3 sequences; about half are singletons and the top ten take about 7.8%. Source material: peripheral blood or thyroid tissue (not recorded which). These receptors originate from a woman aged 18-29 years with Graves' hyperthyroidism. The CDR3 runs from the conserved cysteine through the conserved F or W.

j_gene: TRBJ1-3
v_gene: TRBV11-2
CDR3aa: CASSLQGIGAGNTIYF

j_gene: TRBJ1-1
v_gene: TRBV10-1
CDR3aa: CASSPGAGYTEAFF

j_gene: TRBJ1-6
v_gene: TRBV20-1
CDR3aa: CSASLGTAEWSPLHF

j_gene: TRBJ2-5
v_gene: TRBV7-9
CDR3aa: CASSLAAQGAGETQYF

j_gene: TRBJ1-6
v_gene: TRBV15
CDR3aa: CATSRGRALSRQGNPPLHF

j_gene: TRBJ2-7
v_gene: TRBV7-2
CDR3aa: CASSLIGRALDEQYF

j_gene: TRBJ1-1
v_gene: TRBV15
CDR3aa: CATSRDRENTEAFF

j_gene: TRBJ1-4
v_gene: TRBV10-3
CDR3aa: CAISGGTGDEKLFF

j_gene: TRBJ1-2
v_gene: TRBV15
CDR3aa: CATSVEEVSGRPYGYTF

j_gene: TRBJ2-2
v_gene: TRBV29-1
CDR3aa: CSVSDLPGQRNTGELFF

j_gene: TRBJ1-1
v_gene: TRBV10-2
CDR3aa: CASSEESDTEAFF

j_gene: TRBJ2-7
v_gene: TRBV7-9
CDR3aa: CALDGWREGYEQYF

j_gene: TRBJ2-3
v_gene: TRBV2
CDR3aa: CASHQGLAGADTQYF

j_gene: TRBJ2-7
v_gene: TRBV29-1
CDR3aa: CSVAGTGAGLYEQYF